A single sample gave rise to the 11 T cell receptor beta chains below, sequenced in a study of cytomegalovirus exposure and HLA in healthy donors. Researchers ran the PCR with 60 Vbeta and 13 Jbeta primers. This table comes from immunoSEQ multiplex PCR, and its TCRdb copy is limited to in-frame clones, with some not included. The data show some 190,000 clones, 87% seen once. The sample was PBMCs. Receptors originate from a boy aged 2-9 years in good health and CMV-seronegative.

The chain carries TRBV27 and TRBJ2-5, with 9 bases that match TRBD1. This CDR3 has 15 amino acids. Losses at the gene ends were 5 bases for V and 5 bases for J; bases not matched to a gene: 9. CDR1 is MNHEY and CDR2 is SMNVEV in the germline V gene (reference sequence). CDR3 nucleotide sequence: TGTGCCAGCAGTCCTAGGGACAGGGATCGGGAGACCCAGTACTTC. It specifies CASSPRDRDRETQYF.

Notes on this clone: This sample includes further DNA sequences coding for the same CDR3. V usage is TRBV27 and J usage is TRBJ2-1; 11 bases are a match to TRBD2. V shed 5 bases and J 5 bases; nucleotides not matched to a gene: 5. The CDR3 is made up of 15 amino acids. Germline CDR1 and CDR2: MNHEY and SMNVEV (reference sequence). This chain's CDR3 is CASSPGTSGNNEQFF. The CDR3 DNA reads TGTGCCAGCAGTCCCGGGACTAGCGGTAACAATGAGCAGTTCTTC.

V is TRBV6-5 and J is TRBJ2-1; 7 bases map to TRBD2. The germline CDR1 and CDR2 sequences are MNHEY and SVGAGI. The CDR3 runs 13 residues. V lost 6 bases to trimming and J lost 7 bases; unmatched junction nucleotides: 6. CDR3 in DNA: TGTGCCAGCAGCTGGGGACTATCTAATGAGCAGTTCTTC. This codes for CASSWGLSNEQFF.

V is TRBV19 and J is TRBJ2-6, with TRBD1 identical over 7 bases. The CDR3 length is 15 residues. Germline CDR1 and CDR2: LNHDA and SQIVND (reference sequence). With V trimmed by 6 bases and J by 2 bases, 4 bases remained unmatched. DNA of the CDR3: TGTGCCAGTAGCTACAGGGGCACTGGGGCCAACGTCCTGACTTTC. Encoded protein: CASSYRGTGANVLTF.

J is TRBJ2-7 and V is TRBV7-9, with 9 bases fitting TRBD1. Trimming took 5 bases from V and 8 from J; bases not matched to a gene: 19. This CDR3 has 17 residues. Per germline, CDR1 SEHNR and CDR2 FQNEAQ (reference sequence). The CDR3 loop reads CASSPTGGMGLGEKQYF. As DNA, the CDR3 is TGTGCCAGCAGCCCGACAGGGGGGATGGGTTTGGGGGAAAAGCAGTACTTC.

The chain is built from TRBV6-1 and TRBJ2-2; 8 bases are shared with TRBD1. The CDR3 sequence is 15 residues long. CDR1 is MNHNS, CDR2 SASEGT, per germline. J gave up 3 bases and V 5 bases, and 5 bases lay outside the gene matches. This CDR3 is CASSTRTGYTGELFF. The CDR3, as DNA: TGTGCCAGCAGTACCCGGACAGGGTACACCGGGGAGCTGTTTTTT.

This clone was seen just once. V usage is TRBV7-9 and J usage is TRBJ2-5; D uncertain. CDR1 is SEHNR, CDR2 FQNEAQ, per germline (reference sequence). The CDR3 runs 13 residues. The V and J ends lost 4 bases and 5 bases respectively, with 11 bases between them. CDR3 sequence (DNA): TGTGCCAGCAGCTCTGCGCTCCGTGAGACCCAGTACTTC. Its translation is CASSSALRETQYF.

The sample holds one count of this clone. The chain recombines TRBV10-3 with TRBJ1-3; D gene unclear. The CDR3 loop spans 13 amino acids. V was clipped by 5 bases and J by 2 bases, with 7 bases between them. Germline CDR1 and CDR2: ENHRY and SYGVKD. The CDR3 DNA is TGTGCCATCAGTTCCGGGACTGGAAACACCATATATTTT. It specifies CAISSGTGNTIYF.

A few counts support this clone. The chain combines TRBV4-1 with TRBJ2-7; no clear D gene. Germline assignment: CDR1 MGHRA and CDR2 YSYEKL. The CDR3 runs 14 residues. The ends were cut back, 0 bases at V and 1 base at J, with 7 bases in the middle. DNA of the CDR3: TGCGCCAGCAGCCAAGACCTCCTATCCTACGAGCAGTACTTC. Its translation: CASSQDLLSYEQYF.

This chain's CDR3 is CASSARDRNNYGYTF. The CDR3, as DNA: TGTGCCAGCAGCGCCCGGGACAGGAATAACTATGGCTACACCTTC. The V gene is TRBV7-8, the J gene TRBJ1-2; 8 positions match TRBD1. The germline gives CDR1 SGHVS, CDR2 FQNEAQ. This CDR3 contains 15 residues. The V segment lost 5 bases and the J segment 1 base; nucleotides outside the gene matches: 6. Full variable domain (missing parts from reference TRBV7-8 and TRBJ1-2): GAGVSQSPRYKVAKRGQDVALRCDPISGHVSLFWYQQALGQGPEFLTYFQNEAQLDKSGLPSDRFFAERPEGSVSTLKIQRTQQEDSAVYLCASSARDRNNYGYTFGSGTRLTVV.

The chain couples TRBV15 to TRBJ2-7; 8 bases fit TRBD2. Germline CDR1 and CDR2: LNHNV and YYDKDF (reference sequence). V dropped 0 bases and J dropped 4; count of bases not matched to a gene: 2. The CDR3 extends over 14 amino acids. The CDR3 loop reads CATSRDPSGYEQYF. CDR3 in DNA: TGTGCCACCAGCAGAGATCCTAGCGGGTACGAGCAGTACTTC.